The present entry profiles one T cell receptor (beta chain) with its context. The data were obtained in a study of blood T cell repertoires in COVID-19. As for the study in general: PBMCs, B-cell-depleted T cells, or T cells provided the cDNA or gDNA that made up the material.

CDR1 and CDR2 from the germline V gene are GTSNPN and SVGIG (reference sequence). The CDR3 has 18 residues. The J segment lost 0 bases and the V segment lost 1 base, leaving 14 bases of the junction unmatched. In the original workflow: Cell counts per sample came from amplifying reference gene primers. TCRdb keeps only in-frame clones here, not all; method: immunoSEQ multiplex PCR. The V and J calls and the clone size are those of that table, but D and trimming were determined from the DNA. Among 160,000 or so clones listed, around 89% were seen once. The rearrangement links TRBV30 to TRBJ2-7, with 8 bases aligning to TRBD1. The source material was peripheral blood. This TCR derives from a man in his fifties or sixties with acute or convalescent COVID-19. The CDR3 is CAWSEWTGTRSSSYEQYF. CDR3 bases: TGTGCCTGGAGTGAGTGGACAGGGACCCGTTCTAGCTCCTACGAGCAGTACTTC.